This TCR beta chain is drawn from a study of T cells in Graves' hyperthyroidism and ophthalmopathy (dated by TCRdb to the late 2010s). With respect to the entire study: Peripheral blood was sampled at the time of initial diagnosis, prior to any treatment. TCR V-J signatures able to tell the groups apart were searched for in a discovery cohort of 90 to 100 patients, of whom 40 to 45 had Graves' ophthalmopathy and 55 to 65 had stable Graves' hyperthyroidism. An independent validation cohort of about 20 hyperthyroidism patients and about 16 patients who later progressed to ophthalmopathy tested prospective prediction of ophthalmopathy. The roughly 100 discovery patients were randomly divided into training and test sets at a 7:3 ratio. Thyroid tissue and blood T-cell repertoires from roughly 6 Graves' hyperthyroidism patients were also compared in the study. Following sampling, methimazole starting at 30 mg daily was given to hyperthyroidism patients, and high-dose intravenous methylprednisolone was given to ophthalmopathy patients. According to the paper, TCR Vbeta CDR3 sequencing was carried out on 135 peripheral blood samples, which came from 40 to 45 ophthalmopathy, 75 to 80 hyperthyroidism and some 17 progressor patients.

This clonotype was recorded at least ten times. What this receptor recognizes is not known. Base qualities are not provided; no much larger clone lies one nucleotide away. The CDR3 numbers 15 residues from cysteine through phenylalanine. Only the CDR3 part of the read is kept: 45 bases, read in frame from the first base. The germline V gene gives CDR1 as MDHEN and CDR2 as SYDVKM. V is cut by 1 base and J by 2 bases, and the space between the germline ends is 10 bases. General study outcomes and caveats: No statistical method was used to fix the sample size in advance, and group allocation was not hidden from the investigators. Most expanded thyroid clonotypes (frequency above 0.001) were also found in blood, which suggests that blood repertoires may mirror thyroid immune responses. In validation, the model predicted progression to ophthalmopathy a median of roughly 6.2 months before onset, with approximately 68% sensitivity and about 72% specificity. In cross-validation, a model built on a 13 V-J signature told ophthalmopathy apart from stable hyperthyroidism with 87.88% sensitivity and around 81% specificity, and in testing the same model reached 80%/75%.

Ophthalmopathy patients had moderately to severely active disease, with a Clinical Activity Score of 3 or more, a NOSPECS grade of 4 or more, and a disease duration of less than 3 months. Patients with uncontrolled infections, other autoimmune diseases, pregnancy or lactation were excluded. Diagnoses relied on clinical symptoms, serum thyroxine and TRAb, thyroid ultrasound and orbital computed tomography. PBMCs were separated from over 9 ml of fresh peripheral blood using Ficoll-Paque density gradient centrifugation. Total RNA was extracted using Trizol reagent, and RNA quality was assessed on an Agilent 2100 Bioanalyzer. TCR beta CDR3 regions were amplified from RNA transcripts. A first-round RT-PCR of the TCR CDR3 used the HTBI primer set with the Qiagen OneStep RT-PCR kit. Libraries were constructed in a second round of multiplex PCR, after which size selection and purification were carried out. Paired-end sequencing of the libraries was performed with 100 bp reads on an Illumina HiSeq2000. Per the source publication's procedure: SOAPnuke was used to process the raw data, removing reads that contained adapters or uncalled bases, had a mean Phred below 15, or lacked an exact match to the constant primer or identifier. COPE v1.2.5 was used to merge high-quality paired reads, and clonotypes were defined as unique nucleotide sequences. MiTCR v1.1 was used to align clonotypes to the IMGT TRBV, TRBD and TRBJ reference segments. The analysis included only V-J combinations with a frequency above 0.0001, which together covered more than 99% of the repertoires. A TCS score was defined as the ratio of F50 (clonal expansion) to E x V (chaos), with BLOSUM62-based TCRdist applied between CDR3 peptides within each V-J. Welch's t-statistics and random forest reduced some 510 V-J features to 13, which were used in a naive Bayes classifier (R e1071). TCRdb applied fastp at Q25 and MiXCR to the public reads, then kept only in-frame beta chains. CDR3 protein duplicates are merged, each entry listing the most common genes and DNA. TCRdb's processing, not the authors' own work, is the source of the V and J calls. The sample has about 610,000 distinct CDR3 sequences on record, 15% to 20% of them singletons. The biggest ten clones account for approximately 3.5% of the sample.

The rearranged segments are TRBV28 and TRBJ2-3; the D gene is not confidently resolved. The sequencing sample was made of blood. The source is a woman between 40 and 50 years old with Graves' ophthalmopathy. This receptor has the CDR3 CASSLSRPFTDTQYF. The DNA sequence reads TGTGCCAGCAGTTTATCTAGGCCCTTCACAGATACGCAGTATTTT.